A single sample gave rise to the 32 T cell receptor beta chains below, sequenced in a study of identical twins. MiXCR, run by TCRdb on the 5' RACE reads, gives a single entry per CDR3 protein. The data show approximately 700,000 distinct CDR3 sequences, about 20% seen once. The same data also contributed to another study, on T cells expressing NK-cell markers.

Source material: PBMCs. The source is a woman between 18 and 30 years old in good health.

This chain links TRBV12-3 or TRBV12-4 with TRBJ2-3; TRBD2 might be the D (5 bases). Trimming took 1 base from V and 6 from J, leaving 17 bases between them. The CDR3 runs 16 residues. The CDR3 sequence is CASSLGSPGLGDTQYF. In DNA form, the CDR3 reads TGTGCCAGCAGTTTAGGATCACCCGGACTTGGGGATACGCAGTATTTT.

This clonotype appeared a few times. The V gene is TRBV5-5, the J gene TRBJ1-4, with D possibly matching TRBD1 (5 bases). Germline loops: CDR1 SGHKS, CDR2 YYEKEE (reference sequence). Trimming pared 4 bases from V and 7 bases from J, leaving 17 bases between. The CDR3 consists of 15 residues. The CDR3 spells CASSRDPSGGEKLFF. CDR3 sequence (DNA): TGTGCCAGCAGCCGGGACCCCTCAGGTGGTGAAAAACTGTTTTTT. The full variable domain, with the rest looked up from reference TRBV5-5 and TRBJ1-4, is DAGVTQSPTHLIKTRGQQVTLRCSPISGHKSVSWYQQVLGQGPQFIFQYYEKEERGRGNFPDRFSARQFPNYSSELNVNALLLGDSALYLCASSRDPSGGEKLFFGSGTQLSVL.

A few counts support this clonotype. The chain joins TRBV20-1 to TRBJ2-2, with 10 bases that match TRBD2. V shed 5 bases, J shed 5 bases, and the junction held 2 bases outside the gene matches. From germline, CDR1 is DFQATT and CDR2 SNEGSKA (reference sequence). This CDR3 has 13 amino acids. For the CDR3, the DNA is TGCAGTGCTTGGACTAGCGGTACCGGGGAGCTGTTTTTT. This sequence encodes CSAWTSGTGELFF.

This clonotype was observed a few times. The chain employs TRBV6-1 and TRBJ2-7, with TRBD2 matching 10 bases. Trimming removed 7 bases from V and 3 bases from J; junction bases left unmatched: 6. CDR3 length: 14 residues. CDR1 and CDR2 (germline): MNHNS, SASEGT. For the CDR3, the DNA is TGTGCCAGCACCGGGACTAGCGCCGGCTACGAGCAGTACTTC. Its translation is CASTGTSAGYEQYF.

The chain is built from TRBV12-3 or TRBV12-4 and TRBJ2-1, with 11 positions matching TRBD1. Trimming removed 4 bases from V and 6 bases from J; junction bases left unmatched: 8. This CDR3 is 16 amino acids long. The DNA of the CDR3 is TGTGCCAGCAGTTCCCAACGGGACAGGGGGAGCAATGAGCAGTTCTTC. This translates into CASSSQRDRGSNEQFF.

This clonotype has a handful of counts. The chain uses TRBV15 and TRBJ2-1; TRBD2 might be the D (6 bases). In germline, CDR1 is LNHNV, CDR2 YYDKDF (reference sequence). V lost 3 bases and J lost 6, with 18 bases in between. The CDR3 runs to 16 residues. The CDR3 DNA sequence: TGTGCCACCAGCAGTCGGGGGATAAGTTGGAGCAATGAGCAGTTCTTC. Amino acids: CATSSRGISWSNEQFF.

This clonotype has just one count. V gene TRBV12-3 or TRBV12-4 combines with J gene TRBJ2-7; D gene ambiguous. V was cut by 7 bases and J by 0 bases, with 13 bases left in between. CDR3 length: 14 residues. Here the CDR3 DNA reads TGTGCCAGCACCTTAGCCGATAGCTCCTACGAGCAGTACTTC. The encoded protein is CASTLADSSYEQYF.

This clonotype was recorded at least ten times. The chain uses TRBV20-1 and TRBJ1-1, with D unclear. CDR3 size: 17 residues. The V and J ends lost 0 bases and 6 bases respectively, with 23 bases between them. CDR1 is DFQATT and CDR2 is SNEGSKA in the germline V gene (reference sequence). The CDR3 DNA reads as TGCAGTGCTAGAGAGCCCATCTCCGTCGGTCGATTTTCTGAAGCTTTCTTT. It specifies CSAREPISVGRFSEAFF.

V and J are TRBV20-1 and TRBJ1-4; D is undetermined. The V end was cut by 3 bases, the J end by 7 bases, with 12 bases between. The CDR3 is made up of 13 amino acids. The V gene's germline CDR1 is DFQATT and CDR2 SNEGSKA (reference sequence). CDR3 coding DNA: TGCAGTGCTAGGGTCGGTCTTGGTGAAAAACTGTTTTTT. As protein: CSARVGLGEKLFF.

V and J are TRBV12-3 or TRBV12-4 and TRBJ2-7; 7 bases line up with TRBD1. The CDR3 loop spans 14 amino acids. With V trimmed by 5 bases and J by 3 bases, 7 bases remained unmatched. CDR3 sequence (DNA): TGTGCCAGCAGTCGCACAGGGGTGGACTACGAGCAGTACTTC. Encoded protein: CASSRTGVDYEQYF.

This clonotype turned up a few times. This chain connects TRBV4-3 to TRBJ2-2, with 9 bases lining up with TRBD1. The CDR3 sequence is 15 residues long. Germline values: CDR1 LGHNA, CDR2 YSLEER. Trimming took 9 bases from V and 6 from J; bases not matched to a gene: 11. The chain's CDR3 is CASFGTGKWAGELFF. The DNA for the CDR3 is TGCGCCAGTTTCGGGACAGGGAAATGGGCCGGGGAGCTGTTTTTT.

The sample holds a few counts of this clonotype. This sequence joins TRBV6-5 and TRBJ1-1, with a possible D match to TRBD1 (5 bases). The CDR3 is 13 residues long. Germline V gene data show CDR1 as MNHEY and CDR2 as SVGAGI. V lost 4 bases and J lost 9, with 15 bases in between. The CDR3 DNA is TGTGCCAGCAGTTCCCGCGGGGGAGGGCAAGCTTTCTTT. Translating gives CASSSRGGGQAFF.

This clonotype was detected a few times. The V call is TRBV28, the J call TRBJ2-7; 9 nucleotides agree with TRBD1. The germline CDR1 and CDR2 sequences are MDHEN and SYDVKM. The CDR3 covers 17 residues. V lost 3 bases, J lost 2 bases, and 11 bases stayed unmatched. CDR3 in DNA: TGTGCCAGCAGTTTGTCAATCTCCGGGACAGGGACCTACGAGCAGTACTTC. This codes for CASSLSISGTGTYEQYF.

This clonotype was detected only a few times. This chain connects TRBV7-2 to TRBJ2-5; D may be TRBD1 (5 bases). This CDR3 is 13 amino acids long. Trimming removed 6 bases at V and 5 bases at J, with 13 bases between. Looked up from germline, CDR1 is SGHTA and CDR2 is FQGNSA. The CDR3 is CASSPGRTETQYF. The DNA of the CDR3 is TGTGCCAGCAGTCCAGGGCGGACGGAGACCCAGTACTTC.

This clonotype was detected a few times. The chain links TRBV5-5 to TRBJ2-1; no clear D gene. The length of the CDR3 is 17 residues. Germline CDR1 and CDR2: SGHKS and YYEKEE (reference sequence). Between the trimmed V and J ends, which lost 1 base and 1 base, there was a span of 15 bases. The CDR3 DNA reads TGTGCCAGCAGCTTGTGGGTGGAGTTAAGGTCCTACAATGAGCAGTTCTTC. Its protein product is CASSLWVELRSYNEQFF.

The chain links TRBV5-1 to TRBJ2-1; no clear D gene. Germline CDR1 and CDR2: SGHRS and YFSETQ. The CDR3 covers 14 residues. The ends were cut back, 2 bases at V and 8 bases at J, with 14 bases in the middle. The CDR3 sequence: CASSFDSTSYEQFF. CDR3 nucleotides: TGCGCCAGCAGCTTTGACTCGACGAGCTATGAGCAGTTCTTC. Complete variable domain (other parts from reference TRBV5-1 and TRBJ2-1): KAGVTQTPRYLIKTRGQQVTLSCSPISGHRSVSWYQQTPGQGLQFLFEYFSETQRNKGNFPGRFSGRQFSNSRSEMNVSTLELGDSALYLCASSFDSTSYEQFFGPGTRLTVL.

This clonotype was picked up a small number of times. The chain carries TRBV24-1 and TRBJ2-3, with 7 bases that match TRBD2. Germline values: CDR1 KGHDR, CDR2 SFDVKD. The V segment lost 3 bases and the J segment 5 bases; nucleotides outside the gene matches: 10. The CDR3 has 16 amino acids. Written as DNA, the CDR3 is TGTGCCACCAGTGATCCGGGGGGACTTGCCGGAGATACGCAGTATTTT. Translated: CATSDPGGLAGDTQYF.

The sample holds a few counts of this clonotype. The V and J genes are TRBV27 and TRBJ1-1, with D unclear. Germline V gives CDR1 MNHEY, CDR2 SMNVEV (reference sequence). Trimming took 2 bases from V and 1 from J, leaving 11 bases between them. The CDR3 is 15 residues long. CDR3: CASSLRQAGNTEAFF. The CDR3 DNA follows: TGTGCCAGCAGTTTAAGGCAGGCCGGGAACACTGAAGCTTTCTTT.

The table lists this clonotype with a few counts. This chain links TRBV5-1 with TRBJ1-1, with D perhaps matching TRBD1 (6 bases). The V end lost 5 bases, the J end lost 8 bases, and 13 bases lay between the germline ends. Germline V gene sequence: CDR1 SGHRS, CDR2 YFSETQ. The CDR3 loop spans 12 amino acids. CDR3 DNA sequence: TGCGCCAGCAGTTCTGGACAGCCCGAAGCTTTCTTT. It encodes CASSSGQPEAFF.

The chain uses TRBV7-2 and TRBJ1-4; no clear D. In germline, CDR1 is SGHTA, CDR2 FQGNSA. The germline V and J ends were trimmed by 5 bases and 0 bases, with 10 bases remaining between them. This CDR3 contains 15 residues. The CDR3 DNA reads as TGTGCCAGCAGCCGAAAGATTGCAACTAATGAAAAACTGTTTTTT. This gives the protein CASSRKIATNEKLFF.

This clonotype has only one observation. The chain links TRBV11-3 to TRBJ2-1; 8 positions agree with TRBD2. Trimming at V came to 5 bases and at J to 6 bases, leaving 9 bases not matched to a gene. The CDR3 has 15 amino acids. CDR1 is SGHNT, CDR2 YENEEA, per germline. The CDR3 coding sequence is TGTGCCAGCAGCCTCGGGACTAGGCGATTCAATGAGCAGTTCTTC. Translating it yields CASSLGTRRFNEQFF.

A single count supports this clonotype. The chain couples TRBV20-1 to TRBJ2-5; 10 bases line up with TRBD2. Germline CDR1 DFQATT, CDR2 SNEGSKA (reference sequence). Trimming at V came to 6 bases and at J to 5 bases, leaving 9 bases not matched to a gene. This CDR3 is 14 amino acids long. CDR3 nucleotide sequence: TGCAGTGCCCTTAGCGGGAGGAAAAGTGAGACCCAGTACTTC. This gives the protein CSALSGRKSETQYF.

This clonotype has only a few counts. The J gene is TRBJ2-1, the V gene TRBV4-3; D is unresolved. The CDR3 is 16 residues long. Per germline, CDR1 LGHNA and CDR2 YSLEER. Trimming left V 2 bases short and J 0 bases short, with 11 bases between. CDR3 in amino acids: CASSQMASSSYNEQFF. CDR3 nucleotide sequence: TGCGCCAGCAGCCAAATGGCCTCAAGCTCCTACAATGAGCAGTTCTTC.

J is TRBJ2-3 and V is TRBV5-1, with D perhaps being TRBD1 or TRBD2 (5 bases each). This CDR3 is built from 15 residues. V lost 2 bases to trimming and J lost 0 bases, with 10 bases between them. CDR1 is SGHRS and CDR2 is YFSETQ in the germline V gene. CDR3 coding DNA: TGCGCCAGCAGCTTAGGGACGCGAAGCACAGATACGCAGTATTTT. Protein product: CASSLGTRSTDTQYF.

In this sample, this clonotype turned up a few times. This chain links TRBV5-1 with TRBJ2-3; 11 nucleotides align to TRBD2. CDR1 is SGHRS, CDR2 YFSETQ, per germline. The V segment lost 7 bases and the J segment 3 bases; nucleotides outside the gene matches: 4. The CDR3 length is 14 residues. DNA for the CDR3: TGCGCCAGCGACATAGCGGGGGGGACAGATACGCAGTATTTT. Translated, it gives CASDIAGGTDTQYF.

This clonotype was observed a handful of times. The chain links TRBV10-3 to TRBJ1-5, with D possibly being TRBD1 (6 bases). Per the germline V gene, CDR1 is ENHRY and CDR2 is SYGVKD. V was shortened by 11 bases and J by 5 bases, with 16 bases between the two germline ends. CDR3 length: 13 residues. CDR3 DNA sequence: TGTGCCTCAAATAGGGGGAACGATCAGCCCCAGCATTTT. It is translated as CASNRGNDQPQHF.

This rearrangement joins TRBV18 to TRBJ1-6; D possibly corresponds to TRBD1 (5 bases). V dropped 3 bases and J dropped 7 bases, with 16 bases sitting between them. The CDR3 is made up of 16 amino acids. Germline V gene lookup returns CDR1 KGHSH and CDR2 LQKENI. CDR3 DNA sequence: TGTGCCAGCTCACCTAGATGGGACGGACTAAATTCACCCCTCCACTTT. This encodes CASSPRWDGLNSPLHF. Full variable domain (rest looked up from reference TRBV18 and TRBJ1-6): NAGVMQNPRHLVRRRGQEARLRCSPMKGHSHVYWYRQLPEEGLKFMVYLQKENIIDESGMPKERFSAEFPKEGPSILRIQQVVRGDSAAYFCASSPRWDGLNSPLHFGNGTRLTVT.

CDR3 coding DNA: TGTGCCAGCACCTCTAGGACAGGGGGTGGCTACACCTTC. It specifies CASTSRTGGGYTF. This chain links TRBV12-3 or TRBV12-4 with TRBJ1-2; 10 bases are a match to TRBD1. Trimming cost V 7 bases and J 7 bases; bases outside gene matches: 6. The CDR3 totals 13 residues.

This rearrangement joins TRBV12-3 or TRBV12-4 to TRBJ1-1; TRBD1 is a possible D gene (5 bases). CDR3 length: 15 residues. V lost 1 base and J lost 4, with 13 bases in between. The CDR3 sequence: CASSLGPQGGTEAFF. CDR3 in DNA: TGTGCCAGCAGTTTAGGCCCCCAGGGTGGCACTGAAGCTTTCTTT.

The sample holds many counts of this clonotype. The chain is built from TRBV5-1 and TRBJ2-7; 10 bases align to TRBD2. Germline CDR1 reads SGHRS; CDR2 reads YFSETQ. The V segment lost 1 base and the J segment 2 bases; nucleotides outside the gene matches: 0. The CDR3 is made up of 14 amino acids. The CDR3 DNA follows: TGCGCCAGCAGCTTGACTAGCGGGACCTACGAGCAGTACTTC. Translating it yields CASSLTSGTYEQYF.

The V call is TRBV20-1, the J call TRBJ1-2; D perhaps matches TRBD1 (5 bases). The CDR3 is 14 residues long. Germline V gene sequence: CDR1 DFQATT, CDR2 SNEGSKA (reference sequence). Trimming pared 5 bases from V and 6 bases from J, leaving 19 bases between. The CDR3 reads CSAFRGLRVDGYTF. Here the CDR3 DNA reads TGCAGTGCTTTCCGAGGACTCAGGGTTGATGGCTACACCTTC.

A few counts support this clonotype. The J gene is TRBJ1-5, the V gene TRBV20-1; D is unclear. The V and J ends lost 6 bases and 1 base respectively, with 19 bases between them. The CDR3 spans 16 residues. Germline-derived CDR1 and CDR2 are DFQATT and SNEGSKA (reference sequence). The CDR3 DNA follows: TGCAGTGCCAGCCCGAAGGTCCCAAGGAGCAATCAGCCCCAGCATTTT. This codes for CSASPKVPRSNQPQHF.